The clone carrying this T cell receptor beta chain is a singleton in its sample. Its specificity is unknown. Trimming took off 5 bases at V and 4 bases at J, with 19 bases between the two ends. Germline CDR1 is SQVTM and CDR2 is ANQGSEA. CDR3 length equals 15 residues. The sample originates from a study of T cell responses to AZD1222 COVID-19 vaccine. Only in-frame clones appear in the TCRdb table, and some are missing; sequencing was by immunoSEQ multiplex PCR. Among about 120,000 clones, 89% were seen once, and the ten largest hold 6.3%. Whole-study findings and limits: Spike was spanned by vaccine-associated CD4 TCRs, with dominance at 160-218 and 743-854.

This material consisted of peripheral blood, taken on day 0 of AZD1222 vaccination. The chain has TRBV29-1 and TRBJ2-3, with D uncertain. The clonotype originates from an adult in good health. CDR3 residues: CSVLDPGAVPDTQYF. As DNA, the CDR3 is TGCAGCGTTCTTGATCCGGGCGCCGTCCCAGATACGCAGTATTTT.